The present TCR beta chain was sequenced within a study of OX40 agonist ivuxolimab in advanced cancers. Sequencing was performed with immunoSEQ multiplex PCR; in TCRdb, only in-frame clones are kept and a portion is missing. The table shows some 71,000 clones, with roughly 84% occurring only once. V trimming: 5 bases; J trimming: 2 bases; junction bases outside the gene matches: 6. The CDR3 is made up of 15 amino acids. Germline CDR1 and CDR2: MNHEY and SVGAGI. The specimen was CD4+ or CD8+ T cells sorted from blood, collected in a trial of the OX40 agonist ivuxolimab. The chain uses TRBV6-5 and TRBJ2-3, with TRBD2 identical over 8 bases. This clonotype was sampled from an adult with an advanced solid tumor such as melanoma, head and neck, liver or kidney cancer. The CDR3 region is CASSGGGRLTDTQYF. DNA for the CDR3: TGTGCCAGCAGTGGAGGCGGGAGGCTCACAGATACGCAGTATTTT.